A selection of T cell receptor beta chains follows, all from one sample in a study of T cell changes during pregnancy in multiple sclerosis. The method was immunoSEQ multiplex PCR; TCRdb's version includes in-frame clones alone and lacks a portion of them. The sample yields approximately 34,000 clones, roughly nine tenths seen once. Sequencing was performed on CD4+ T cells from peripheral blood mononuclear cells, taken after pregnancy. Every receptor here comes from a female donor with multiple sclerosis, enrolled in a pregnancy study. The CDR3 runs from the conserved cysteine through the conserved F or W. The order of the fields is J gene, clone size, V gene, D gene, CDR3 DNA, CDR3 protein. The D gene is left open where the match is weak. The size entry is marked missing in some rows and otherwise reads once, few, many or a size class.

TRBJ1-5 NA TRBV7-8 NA TGTGCCAGCAGCTCCCTACCAGTCGCAGGTAGCAATCAGCCCCAGCATTTT CASSSLPVAGSNQPQHF
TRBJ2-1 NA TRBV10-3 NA TGTGCCATCAGTGACCGGACAGGGGAGAGGCGCGGGGGGATCAATGAGCAGTTCTTC CAISDRTGERRGGINEQFF
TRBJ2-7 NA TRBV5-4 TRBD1 TGTGCCAGCAGCTTGGAAGGGGGCCGCTCCTACGAGCAGTACTTC CASSLEGGRSYEQYF
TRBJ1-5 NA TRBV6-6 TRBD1 TGTGCCAGCAGTTACTCGGACAGGAACAATCAGCCCCAGCATTTT CASSYSDRNNQPQHF
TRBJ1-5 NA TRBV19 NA TGTGCCAGTAGTATCAGGGGAGGGCAGCCCCAGCATTTT CASSIRGGQPQHF
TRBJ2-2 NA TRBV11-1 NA TGTGCCAGCAGCTCCCCGGTCGGGTCCGGGGAGCTGTTTTTT CASSSPVGSGELFF
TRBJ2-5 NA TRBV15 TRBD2 TGTGCCACCAGCAGAGTAACGGGGGGATTGCGCCAAGAGACCCAGTACTTC CATSRVTGGLRQETQYF
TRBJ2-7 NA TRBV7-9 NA TGTGCCAGCAGCCCCGGGTCGATGGGTTACGAGCAGTACTTC CASSPGSMGYEQYF
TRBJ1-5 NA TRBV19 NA TGTGCCAGTAGTTCGACAGGATTCAATCAGCCCCAGCATTTT CASSSTGFNQPQHF
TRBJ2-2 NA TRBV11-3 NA TGTGCCAGCAGCTTAGGGGGGGGGCAGAGGACCGGGGAGCTGTTTTTT CASSLGGGQRTGELFF
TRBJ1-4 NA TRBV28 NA TGTGCCAGCAGCCTAGGGGCTTTGTCTAATGAAAAACTGTTTTTT CASSLGALSNEKLFF
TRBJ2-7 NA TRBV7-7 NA TGTGCCAGCAGCTTACGTCGAGGTTACGAGCAGTACTTC CASSLRRGYEQYF
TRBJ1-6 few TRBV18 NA TGTGCCAGCTCACCAATAACAGGGCAAAATTCACCCCTCCACTTT CASSPITGQNSPLHF
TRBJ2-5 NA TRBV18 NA TGTGCCAGCTCACCGGAGGGACTCCAAGAGACCCAGTACTTC CASSPEGLQETQYF
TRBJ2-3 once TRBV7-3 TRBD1 TGTGCCAGCAGCTTAAGAGGGGGCAGGACAGATACGCAGTATTTT CASSLRGGRTDTQYF
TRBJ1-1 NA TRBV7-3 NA TGTGCCAGCAGCTCTGACAGCAACACTGAAGCTTTCTTT CASSSDSNTEAFF
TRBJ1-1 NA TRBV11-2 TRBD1 TGTGCCAGCAGCTTTCGGACAGGCTACGCCATGAACACTGAAGCTTTCTTT CASSFRTGYAMNTEAFF
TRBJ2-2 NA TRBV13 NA TGTGCCAGCAGCTTAATACTGACAGACCCAACCGGGGAGCTGTTTTTT CASSLILTDPTGELFF
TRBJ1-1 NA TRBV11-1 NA TGTGCCAGCAGCTTCGCTGGAGGGAACACTGAAGCTTTCTTT CASSFAGGNTEAFF
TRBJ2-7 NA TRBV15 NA TGTGCCACCAGCAGACCTTACAGCCACGAGCAGTACTTC CATSRPYSHEQYF
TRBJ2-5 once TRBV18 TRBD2 TGTGCCAGCTCACCCCTGACTAGCGGAGGGGAGACCCAGTACTTC CASSPLTSGGETQYF
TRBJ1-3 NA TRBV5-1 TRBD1 TGCGCCAGCAGCCCGGGACAGGGTAGAAACACCATATATTTT CASSPGQGRNTIYF
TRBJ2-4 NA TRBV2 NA TGTGCCAGCAGTGAGAGGGGTGTAGGGGACAACCGAAACATTCAGTACTTC CASSERGVGDNRNIQYF
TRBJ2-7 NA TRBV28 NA TGTGCCAGCAGTCTCCTTATTCCTCCGGGCGAGCAGTACTTC CASSLLIPPGEQYF
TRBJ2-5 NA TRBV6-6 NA TGTGCCAGCACCTCAGGGTACGGTGAGACCCAGTACTTC CASTSGYGETQYF